The entry below gives a single TCR beta chain sequence along with its context. Its specificity is not known. These data are taken from a study of beta chain features in type 1 diabetes. Study-wide background: On cell yields, gender and age, patients and healthy donors were similar.

TCRB transcripts that were expressed got sequenced, as all of the isolated RNA had been reverse transcribed. Clones were sequenced by immunoSEQ multiplex PCR, and TCRdb holds only the in-frame ones, with some missing. The sample consists of more than 300,000 clones, 9.3% of them appearing once. Using CD45RO/CCR7/CD25/CD127/CD95/CD27, CD4+ naive, central memory, regulatory and stem cell-like memory cells were sorted. All sorted populations exceeded 98% purity. Germline values: CDR1 GTSNPN, CDR2 SVGIG (reference sequence). CDR3 length equals 12 residues. The V end lost 3 bases, the J end lost 0 bases, and 4 bases lay between the germline ends. Study-wide results and limits: A greater similarity of naive, central memory and Treg TCRB repertoires was seen among patients than among healthy donors. Type 1 diabetes patients had TCRB CDR3s that were shorter (moderately but significantly so) in all four CD4+ subsets.

The chain links TRBV30 to TRBJ2-3; D remains unclear. The sample comprised central memory CD4+ T cells from blood. The receptor was derived from a man under 40 with type 1 diabetes. CDR3 in DNA: TGTGCCTGGAGGACTAGCACAGATACGCAGTATTTT. Protein: CAWRTSTDTQYF.